This T cell receptor (beta chain) was captured by sequencing in a study of blood T cells in healthy people across ages. A J-beta primer mix and a sample-barcoded 5' primer were used in a second PCR of about 6 to 12 cycles. TCRdb reprocessed the 5' RACE reads via MiXCR and lists one record per CDR3 protein. The sample includes about 1.8 million distinct CDR3 sequences, 40% to 55% of them seen just once. Details on this clonotype: Antigen unknown.

Study-wide findings and caveats: TCR beta diversity was tightly associated with the proportion of naive T cells. Investigators viewed diversity estimates from one million T cells as underestimates, the study reported.

The germline V gene encodes CDR1 LGHNA and CDR2 YSLEER. The CDR3 spans 16 residues. Trimming pared 3 bases from V and 2 bases from J, leaving 15 bases between. The chain links TRBV4-3 to TRBJ2-3; perhaps TRBD2 as D (6 bases). Sequencing was carried out using blood. The clonotype comes from a woman aged 40 to 50 in good health. The CDR3 protein is CASSQALASLTDTQYF. DNA for the CDR3: TGCGCCAGCAGCCAGGCCCTAGCGAGCCTCACAGATACGCAGTATTTT.